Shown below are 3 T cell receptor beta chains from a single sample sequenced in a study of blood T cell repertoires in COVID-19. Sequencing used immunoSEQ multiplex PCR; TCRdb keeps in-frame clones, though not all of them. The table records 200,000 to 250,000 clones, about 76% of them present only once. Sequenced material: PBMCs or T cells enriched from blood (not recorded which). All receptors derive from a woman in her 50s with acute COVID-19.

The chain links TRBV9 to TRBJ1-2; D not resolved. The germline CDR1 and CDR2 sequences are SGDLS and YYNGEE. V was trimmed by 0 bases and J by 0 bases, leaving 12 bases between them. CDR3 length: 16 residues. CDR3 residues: CASSVDSGIPNYGYTF. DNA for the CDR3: TGTGCCAGCAGCGTAGACTCGGGGATCCCTAACTATGGCTACACCTTC.

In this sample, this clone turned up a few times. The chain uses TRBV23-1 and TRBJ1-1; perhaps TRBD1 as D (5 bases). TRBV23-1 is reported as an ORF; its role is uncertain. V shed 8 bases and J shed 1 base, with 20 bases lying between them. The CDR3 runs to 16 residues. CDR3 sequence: CASHGRGKDSNTEAFF. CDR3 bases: TGCGCCAGCCACGGGAGGGGCAAGGATTCGAACACTGAAGCTTTCTTT.

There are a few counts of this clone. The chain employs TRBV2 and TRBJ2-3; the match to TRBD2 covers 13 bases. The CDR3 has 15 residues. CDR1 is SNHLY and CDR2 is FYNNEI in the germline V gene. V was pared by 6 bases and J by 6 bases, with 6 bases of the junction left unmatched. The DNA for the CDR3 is TGTGCCAGCAGGGGACTAGCGGGGCGCGGGGATACGCAGTATTTT. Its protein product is CASRGLAGRGDTQYF.